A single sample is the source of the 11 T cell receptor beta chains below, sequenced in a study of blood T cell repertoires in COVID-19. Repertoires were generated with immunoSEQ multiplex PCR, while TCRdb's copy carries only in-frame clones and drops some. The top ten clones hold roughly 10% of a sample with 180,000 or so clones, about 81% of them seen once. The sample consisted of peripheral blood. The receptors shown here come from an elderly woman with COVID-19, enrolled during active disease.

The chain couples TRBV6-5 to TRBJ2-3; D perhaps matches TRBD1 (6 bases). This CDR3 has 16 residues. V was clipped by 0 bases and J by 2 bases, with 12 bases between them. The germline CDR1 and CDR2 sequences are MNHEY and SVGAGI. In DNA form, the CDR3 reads TGTGCCAGCAGTTACTCATACCGGGACATCACAGATACGCAGTATTTT. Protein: CASSYSYRDITDTQYF.

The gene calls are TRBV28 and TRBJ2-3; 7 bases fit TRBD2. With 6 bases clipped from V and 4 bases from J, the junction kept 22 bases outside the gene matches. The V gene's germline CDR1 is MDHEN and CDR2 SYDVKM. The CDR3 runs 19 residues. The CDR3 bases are TGTGCCAGCAGCAGCCGGACCTGGAAGGGCGGGAGCGTTCCAGATACGCAGTATTTT. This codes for CASSSRTWKGGSVPDTQYF.

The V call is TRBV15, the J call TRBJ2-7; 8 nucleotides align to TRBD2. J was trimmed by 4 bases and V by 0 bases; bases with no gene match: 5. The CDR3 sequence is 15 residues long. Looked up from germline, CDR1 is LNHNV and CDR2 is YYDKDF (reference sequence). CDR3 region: CATSRDREGLYEQYF. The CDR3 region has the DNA TGTGCCACCAGCAGAGATCGGGAGGGGCTGTACGAGCAGTACTTC.

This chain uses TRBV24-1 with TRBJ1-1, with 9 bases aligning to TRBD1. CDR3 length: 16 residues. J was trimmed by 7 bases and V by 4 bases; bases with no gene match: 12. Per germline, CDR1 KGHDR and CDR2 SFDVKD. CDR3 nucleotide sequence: TGTGCCACCAGTGACCTATCCCGGGACAGGGCTTTTGAAGCTTTCTTT. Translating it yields CATSDLSRDRAFEAFF.

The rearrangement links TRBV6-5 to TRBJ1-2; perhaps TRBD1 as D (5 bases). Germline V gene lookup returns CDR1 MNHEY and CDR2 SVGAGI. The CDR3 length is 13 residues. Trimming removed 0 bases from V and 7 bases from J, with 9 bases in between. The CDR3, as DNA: TGTGCCAGCAGTTACTCTCAGGGCGGTGGCTACACCTTC. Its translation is CASSYSQGGGYTF.

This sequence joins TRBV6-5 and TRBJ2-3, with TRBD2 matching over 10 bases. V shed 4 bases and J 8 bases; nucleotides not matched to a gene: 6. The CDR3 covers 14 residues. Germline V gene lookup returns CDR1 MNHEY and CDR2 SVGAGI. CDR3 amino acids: CASSSSGLAATQYF. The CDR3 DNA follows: TGTGCCAGCAGTTCGAGTGGACTAGCGGCTACGCAGTATTTT.

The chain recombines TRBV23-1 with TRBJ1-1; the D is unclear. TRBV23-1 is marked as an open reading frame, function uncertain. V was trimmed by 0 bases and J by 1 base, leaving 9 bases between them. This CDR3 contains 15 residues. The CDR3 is CASSQSGRENTEAFF. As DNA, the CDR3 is TGCGCCAGCAGTCAATCGGGGAGGGAGAACACTGAAGCTTTCTTT.

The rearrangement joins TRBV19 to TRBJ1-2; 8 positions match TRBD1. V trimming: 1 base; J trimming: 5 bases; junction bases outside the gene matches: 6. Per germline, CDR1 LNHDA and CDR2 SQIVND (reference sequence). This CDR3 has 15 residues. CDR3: CASSIATGVGYGYTF. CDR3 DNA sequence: TGTGCCAGTAGTATAGCGACAGGGGTAGGGTATGGCTACACCTTC.

CDR3 DNA sequence: TGTGCCAGCAGCTTAGCCCGGACAGGCGGAGGAGAGACCCAGTACTTC. Encoded protein: CASSLARTGGGETQYF. The chain links TRBV7-7 to TRBJ2-5; 7 nucleotides match TRBD1. Germline V CDR1 and CDR2: SSHAT, FNYEAQ (reference sequence). V dropped 0 bases and J dropped 4; count of bases not matched to a gene: 8. The CDR3 covers 16 residues.

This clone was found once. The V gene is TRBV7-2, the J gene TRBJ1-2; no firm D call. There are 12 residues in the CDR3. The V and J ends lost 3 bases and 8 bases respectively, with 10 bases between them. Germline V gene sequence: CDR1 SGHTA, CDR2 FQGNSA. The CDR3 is CASSLPGYGYTF. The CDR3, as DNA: TGTGCCAGCAGCTTGCCCGGGTACGGCTACACCTTC.

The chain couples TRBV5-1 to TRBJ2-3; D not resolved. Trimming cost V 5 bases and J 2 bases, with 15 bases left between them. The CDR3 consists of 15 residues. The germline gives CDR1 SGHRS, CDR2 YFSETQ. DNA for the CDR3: TGCGCCAGCAGTTTCGAAGACGGGTCCACAGATACGCAGTATTTT. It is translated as CASSFEDGSTDTQYF.